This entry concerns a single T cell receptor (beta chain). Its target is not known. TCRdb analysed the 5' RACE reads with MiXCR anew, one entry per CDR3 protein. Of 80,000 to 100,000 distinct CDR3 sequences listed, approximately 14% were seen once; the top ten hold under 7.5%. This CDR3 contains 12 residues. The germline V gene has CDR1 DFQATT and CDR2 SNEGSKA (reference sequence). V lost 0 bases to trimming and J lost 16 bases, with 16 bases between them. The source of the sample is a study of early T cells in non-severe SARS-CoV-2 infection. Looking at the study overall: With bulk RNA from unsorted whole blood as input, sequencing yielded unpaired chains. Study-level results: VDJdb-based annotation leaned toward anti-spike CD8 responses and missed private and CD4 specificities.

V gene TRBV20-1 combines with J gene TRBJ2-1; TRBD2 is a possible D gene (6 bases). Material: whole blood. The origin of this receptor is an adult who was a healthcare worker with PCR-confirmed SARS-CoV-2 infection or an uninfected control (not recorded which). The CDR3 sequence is CSARDPGSWGFF. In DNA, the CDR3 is TGCAGTGCTAGAGACCCCGGGAGTTGGGGATTCTTC.